These 16 T cell receptor beta chains were all obtained from the same sample, sequenced in a study of CD8+ T cells in alopecia areata. The sorting of pooled cutaneous lymph node cells relied on CD4, CD8alpha, NKG2D, NKG2ACE and other markers. The sequencing template was cDNA reverse transcribed from extracted RNA. Some clones are missing from TCRdb's copy, which holds only in-frame ones; the method was immunoSEQ multiplex PCR. Observed in the sample are about 270,000 clones, none of them singletons. Specimen: CD4+ T cells sorted from a lymph node. Source of these receptors: a C3H/HeJ mouse with alopecia areata. For the strain, the MHC haplotype given is H2-k.

This clone was detected only a few times. These gene names are mouse names. CDR3: CASRDRGRGDTQYF. CDR3 DNA (partial): TGTGCCAGCAGGGACAGGGGGCGCGGAGAC. The V and J genes are TRBV19 and TRBJ2-5; 11 bases are shared with TRBD1. Read sequence stops 4 residues before the CDR3 end, and the germline J gene provides the missing end. The CDR3 extends over 14 amino acids. Germline CDR1 FNHDT, CDR2 SITEND (reference sequence).

The table lists this clone with a few counts. Gene names refer to mouse genes. The read halts 4 residues ahead of the CDR3 end, with the missing end drawn from the germline J gene. V gene TRBV31 combines with J gene TRBJ2-5; 13 bases align to TRBD2. The CDR3 extends over 16 amino acids. Per the germline V gene, CDR1 is GKSSPN and CDR2 is SITVG. V shed 6 bases and J 3 bases; nucleotides not matched to a gene: 9. The CDR3 region is CACYTGTGGVQDTQYF. The DNA read from the CDR3 is TGTGCCTGTTACACCGGGACTGGGGGGGTTCAAGAC.

About this clone: The genes are named according to mouse. The same CDR3 is also encoded by other DNA sequences in this sample. CDR3 sequence: CASRPGTDYAEQFF. Partial CDR3 DNA: TGTGCCAGCAGACCGGGGACAGACTATGCT. This chain links TRBV19 with TRBJ2-1; 7 bases line up with TRBD1. The read gets to within 4 residues of the CDR3 end, and the germline J gene fills in the rest. The germline V gene encodes CDR1 FNHDT and CDR2 SITEND (reference sequence). J gave up 2 bases and V 5 bases, and 4 bases lay outside the gene matches. This CDR3 is 14 amino acids long.

This clone has only a few counts. Gene and germline names: mouse. The CDR3 end is not reached by the read, which stops 4 residues before it; the germline J gene fills it in. Other nucleotide sequences in the sample specify the same CDR3. V and J are TRBV5 and TRBJ2-7, with D possibly matching TRBD2 (7 bases). Germline CDR1 reads LGHNA; CDR2 reads YNLKQL (reference sequence). CDR3 length: 14 amino acids. CDR3 amino acids: CASSQEGGGDEQYF. The sequenced part of the CDR3 DNA is TGTGCCAGCAGCCAAGAAGGGGGGGGAGAT.

In regard to this clone: The genes are named according to mouse. The read terminates 4 residues ahead of where the CDR3 ends, so the germline J gene completes it. This chain connects TRBV13-3 to TRBJ2-3; 9 bases agree with TRBD1. This CDR3 region has 16 residues. CDR1 is NNHDY and CDR2 is SYVADS in the germline V gene. V lost 2 bases to trimming and J lost 0 bases; unmatched junction nucleotides: 4. CDR3: CASSEGTGNSAETLYF. The sequenced CDR3 bases are TGTGCCAGCAGTGAGGGGACAGGGAACAGTGCAGAA.

Concerning this clone itself: These gene names are mouse names. Read sequence stops 4 residues before the CDR3 end, and the germline J gene provides the missing end. The rearrangement uses TRBV5 and TRBJ2-1; 10 nucleotides align to TRBD2. Germline trimming cut 4 bases from V and 4 bases from J; bases unmatched to any gene: 4. This CDR3 has 15 residues. The germline CDR1 and CDR2 sequences are LGHNA and YNLKQL (reference sequence). The CDR3 bases that were read are TGTGCCAGCAGCCCCCCGGACTGGGGGTATGCT. Residues: CASSPPDWGYA. The complete CDR3 reads CASSPPDWGYAEQFF.

A word on this clone: Gene names and germline refer to mouse. The read gets to within 4 residues of the CDR3 end, and the germline J gene fills in the rest. The chain employs TRBV17 and TRBJ2-1; possibly TRBD1 for D (6 bases). CDR1 is MNHDT and CDR2 is YYDKIL in the germline V gene. V dropped 6 bases and J dropped 2 bases, with 11 bases sitting between them. The CDR3 totals 14 residues. The CDR3 loop reads CASRPGHYYAEQFF. The CDR3 bases that were read are TGTGCTAGCAGGCCGGGACACTACTATGCT.

Remarks on this clone: Mouse gene names apply. The missing CDR3 end, 4 residues past where the read stops, is filled in from the germline J gene. V and J are TRBV13-1 and TRBJ1-2; possible D gene TRBD1, 6 bases. The CDR3 is 15 residues long. Between the trimmed V and J ends, which lost 0 bases and 0 bases, there was a span of 9 bases. Germline CDR1 NSHNY, CDR2 SYGAGN. CDR3 DNA (partial): TGTGCCAGCAGTGATGCAGGACAGTCAAACTCC. This encodes CASSDAGQSNS. Given in full, the CDR3 is CASSDAGQSNSDYTF.

Details on this clone: Any gene name here is a mouse gene name. The read ends 4 residues before the CDR3 terminus; that terminus is restored from the germline J gene. The sample carries other DNA sequences with the same CDR3. The J gene is TRBJ2-7, the V gene TRBV19, with TRBD2 matching 11 bases. The V gene's germline CDR1 is FNHDT and CDR2 SITEND (reference sequence). The CDR3 runs to 14 residues. This CDR3 is CASSIRTGGYEQYF. Incomplete CDR3 DNA: TGTGCCAGCAGTATTCGGACTGGGGGGTAT.

This clone was seen ten or more times. Gene names denote mouse genes. CDR3 bases read: TGTGCTAGCAGTAAGACACGGATCCAAGAC. Its protein product is CASSKTRIQD. The CDR3 in its entirety is CASSKTRIQDTQYF. V is TRBV17 and J is TRBJ2-5; D is ambiguous. The read ends 4 residues shy of where the CDR3 ends; the end is completed using the germline J gene. This CDR3 spans 14 amino acids. The V and J ends lost 4 bases and 2 bases respectively, with 10 bases between them. CDR1 and CDR2 from the germline V gene are MNHDT and YYDKIL.

Details on this clone: Gene names and germline match the mouse. The read finishes 4 residues shy of the CDR3 end, and the germline J gene is used to complete it. This chain links TRBV13-2 with TRBJ2-3; a possible D gene is TRBD2 (6 bases). CDR3 length: 16 amino acids. The V end lost 3 bases, the J end lost 0 bases, and 14 bases lay between the germline ends. Germline loops: CDR1 NNHNN, CDR2 SYGAGS (reference sequence). The chain's CDR3 is CASGVRWGTSAETLYF. The part of the CDR3 DNA that was read is TGTGCCAGCGGTGTGAGGTGGGGGACTAGTGCAGAA.

This clone turned up a few times. Here the gene names and germline are mouse. Other DNA sequences from this sample encode an identical CDR3 as well. CDR3 DNA (partial): TGTGCCAGCAGCCGGGACTGGGGAAACACCGGG. This codes for CASSRDWGNTG. In full, the CDR3 is CASSRDWGNTGQLYF. The chain joins TRBV5 to TRBJ2-2; 10 bases are a match to TRBD2. Sequencing ends 4 residues short of the CDR3 end; the germline J gene provides the rest. CDR1 LGHNA and CDR2 YNLKQL come from the germline V gene (reference sequence). This CDR3 contains 15 residues. Trimming cost V 4 bases and J 1 base; bases outside gene matches: 0.

This clone was counted between two and nine times. Mouse gene names apply. The sequence runs out 4 residues before the end of the CDR3; the remainder is reconstructed from the germline J gene. The J gene is TRBJ1-2, the V gene TRBV13-2, with D possibly being TRBD1 (5 bases). The CDR3 runs to 12 residues. The V gene's germline CDR1 is NNHNN and CDR2 SYGAGS (reference sequence). The CDR3 bases that were read are TGTGCCAGCGGTGGGGGGGGAGAC. Translation gives CASGGGGD. The CDR3, in full, reads CASGGGGDDYTF.

To note about this clone: Gene names denote mouse genes. The read stops 3 residues short of the end of the CDR3; the missing end is completed from the germline J gene. The sample holds other DNA sequences that translate to the same CDR3. The chain is built from TRBV1 and TRBJ1-6; D call uncertain. TRBJ1-6 is known as an ORF, though its function is uncertain. V lost 2 bases and J lost 7, with 6 bases in between. The germline V gene has CDR1 NSQYPW and CDR2 LRSPGD (reference sequence). The CDR3 is 13 residues long. CDR3 protein: CTCSALGNSPLYF. The sequenced part of the CDR3 DNA is TGCACCTGCAGTGCATTAGGGAATTCGCCC.

As to this clone: The gene symbols are mouse symbols. The read terminates 4 residues ahead of where the CDR3 ends, so the germline J gene completes it. This chain joins TRBV13-2 and TRBJ2-2; D is perhaps TRBD1 (6 bases). From germline, CDR1 is NNHNN and CDR2 SYGAGS (reference sequence). Trimming left V 2 bases short and J 5 bases short, with 7 bases between. The CDR3 runs to 13 residues. CDR3 loop: CASGETGTGQLYF. Partial CDR3 DNA: TGTGCCAGCGGTGAAACAGGGACCGGG.

With respect to this clone: Gene names denote mouse genes. The observed sequence ends 4 residues before the CDR3 terminus, with the missing tail filled in from the germline J gene. This sample includes further DNA sequences coding for the same CDR3. The V call is TRBV19, the J call TRBJ2-1; 10 bases align to TRBD1. CDR1 FNHDT and CDR2 SITEND come from the germline V gene (reference sequence). CDR3 length: 14 residues. V dropped 3 bases and J dropped 4; count of bases not matched to a gene: 1. Incomplete CDR3 DNA: TGTGCCAGCAGTAGGGACAGGGGTTATGCT. Protein sequence: CASSRDRGYA. The full CDR3 reads CASSRDRGYAEQFF.